The 5 T cell receptor beta chains in this list originate from one sample, sequenced in a study of shared clonotypes between healthy human individuals. Produced via immunoSEQ multiplex PCR; TCRdb's table is partial and in-frame only. The sample includes roughly 1,500,000 clones, 98% of them seen just once. Sequenced: naive CD4+ T cells sorted from blood. The subset here: CD45RA+ positively selected. All receptors come from a man aged 30 to 39 in good health.

To note about this clone: Distinct nucleotide sequences in the sample also encode this CDR3. The rearrangement joins TRBV4-3 to TRBJ2-3; D is ambiguous. Germline V gives CDR1 LGHNA, CDR2 YSLEER. V was clipped by 0 bases and J by 0 bases, with 4 bases between them. The CDR3 covers 14 residues. The CDR3 reads CASSQETSTDTQYF. In DNA form, the CDR3 reads TGCGCCAGCAGCCAAGAAACTAGCACAGATACGCAGTATTTT.

The chain carries TRBV7-6 and TRBJ1-2, with unresolved D. V was clipped by 0 bases and J by 0 bases, with 11 bases between them. Per germline, CDR1 SGHVS and CDR2 FNYEAQ. This CDR3 region has 16 residues. The chain's CDR3 is CASSLAPRASNYGYTF. In nucleotides, the CDR3 is TGTGCCAGCAGCTTAGCGCCGCGGGCCTCTAACTATGGCTACACCTTC.

Comment on this clone: The same CDR3 can be traced to other DNA sequences in this sample. The rearrangement joins TRBV18 to TRBJ2-3, with D unresolved. V was shortened by 0 bases and J by 0 bases, with 1 base between the two germline ends. This CDR3 is built from 13 residues. Germline CDR1 reads KGHSH; CDR2 reads LQKENI. The chain's CDR3 is CASSPPSTDTQYF. The CDR3 DNA reads as TGTGCCAGCTCACCACCCAGCACAGATACGCAGTATTTT.

This chain connects TRBV7-6 to TRBJ1-4, with TRBD1 matching 8 bases. CDR1 and CDR2 from the germline V gene are SGHVS and FNYEAQ. This CDR3 contains 16 residues. With V trimmed by 5 bases and J by 5 bases, 10 bases remained unmatched. CDR3 sequence reads: CASSRDRGAPNEKLFF. DNA for the CDR3: TGTGCCAGCAGCCGAGACAGGGGCGCCCCGAATGAAAAACTGTTTTTT.

In this sample, this clone turned up once. One junction end does not reproduce the germline sequence, and a read error may be involved. V is TRBV29-1 and J is TRBJ2-2; D ambiguous. The CDR3 runs to 12 residues. Germline assignment: CDR1 SQVTM and CDR2 ANQGSEA. The CDR3 DNA follows: TGCAGCGTGGAAGCTAGAACCGGGGAGCTGTTTTTT. This gives the protein CSVEARTGELFF.